Listed below are T cell receptor beta chains from one sample, sequenced in a study of T cell changes during pregnancy in multiple sclerosis. The assay was immunoSEQ multiplex PCR, and TCRdb's table has in-frame clones only and misses some. The sample consists of approximately 100,000 clones, almost 95% of them appearing once. The sample in question was peripheral blood, obtained before pregnancy. The receptors shown here come from a female donor with multiple sclerosis, enrolled in a pregnancy study. Each CDR3 is given with its conserved first and last residue. The D gene is left open where the match is weak. Size is stated for part of the rows, as once, few or many counts, or as a class when the clone is expanded.

TRBD2 17 NA TRBJ2-7 TRBV19 TGTGCCAACCCAGACAGGGTGCTAGCGGGAGGGCCAGATGAGCAGTACTTC CANPDRVLAGGPDEQYF
NA 13 NA TRBJ2-5 TRBV10-3 TGTGCCATCAGTGCAGCGAGGGGGGAGACCCAGTACTTC CAISAARGETQYF
NA 16 NA TRBJ2-7 TRBV19 TGTGCCAGTAGTCCCGGGGCCTTCGACAGGACCTACGAGCAGTACTTC CASSPGAFDRTYEQYF
NA 14 once TRBJ2-1 TRBV27 TGTGCCAGCAGTTTTATCGGGAGTAAAAATGAGCAGTTCTTC CASSFIGSKNEQFF
NA 12 NA TRBJ1-1 TRBV28 TGTGCCAGCACACTCGGGAACACTGAAGCTTTCTTT CASTLGNTEAFF
NA 13 NA TRBJ2-7 TRBV5-1 TGCGCCAGCAGCTTGGTCGGACAGCCCGAGCAGTACTTC CASSLVGQPEQYF
NA 11 NA TRBJ2-3 TRBV9 TGTGCCAGCAGCCAGGGGGATACGCAGTATTTT CASSQGDTQYF
NA 12 NA TRBJ2-7 TRBV29-1 TGCAGCGTGGGGGAGGTTCTCTACGAGCAGTACTTC CSVGEVLYEQYF
TRBD1 15 NA TRBJ2-7 TRBV2 TGTGCCAGAGGGGGGACAGGGGGCTTCTCCTACGAGCAGTACTTC CARGGTGGFSYEQYF
NA 13 NA TRBJ1-1 TRBV5-1 TGCGCCAGCAGGGGAGAAGGGAACACTGAAGCTTTCTTT CASRGEGNTEAFF
TRBD2 18 NA TRBJ2-3 TRBV28 TGTGCCAGCAGTCTCTATCTGACTAGCGGGAGGGCAACAGATACGCAGTATTTT CASSLYLTSGRATDTQYF
NA 14 once TRBJ2-3 TRBV6-5 TGTGCCAGCAGTCCCTCCGTTCGGACAGATACGCAGTATTTT CASSPSVRTDTQYF
TRBD1 16 few TRBJ1-5 TRBV7-9 TGTGCCAGCAGCTTAGCCCGGACAGGGGAAGGTCAGCCCCAGCATTTT CASSLARTGEGQPQHF
NA 14 NA TRBJ2-5 TRBV5-1 TGCGCCAGCAGCTCGCCCCAGGGCGCGGAGACCCAGTACTTC CASSSPQGAETQYF
NA 13 NA TRBJ1-1 TRBV27 TGTGCCAGCAGCCGCCGGACAGACACTGAAGCTTTCTTT CASSRRTDTEAFF
NA 12 NA TRBJ1-2 TRBV9 TGTGCCAGCAGCTCCAGGGCGTTTGGCTACACCTTC CASSSRAFGYTF
NA 16 NA TRBJ2-7 TRBV6-6 TGTGCCAGCAGTGCCCGCCGGACTCTGAGCTCCTACGAGCAGTACTTC CASSARRTLSSYEQYF
NA 18 NA TRBJ1-5 TRBV27 TGTGCCAGCAGTTTATACCCAATACAGGGAGCGGGGAACCAGCCCCAGCATTTT CASSLYPIQGAGNQPQHF
TRBD2 17 NA TRBJ2-1 TRBV6-7 TGTGCCAGCAGTGGAGGGACTAGCGGGAGTATCGACAATGAGCAGTTCTTC CASSGGTSGSIDNEQFF
NA 15 NA TRBJ2-2 TRBV5-1 TGCGCCAGCAGCCCGTCGGCAGTCCAGGCCGGGGAGCTGTTTTTT CASSPSAVQAGELFF
NA 15 NA TRBJ1-5 TRBV6-6 TGTGCCAGCAGTTACACAGGGTTACGCAATCAGCCCCAGCATTTT CASSYTGLRNQPQHF
TRBD2 17 once TRBJ2-2 TRBV6-4 TGTGCCAGCAGTGACTCCCTGGGCGCGGGAGTGTCCGGGGAGCTGTTTTTT CASSDSLGAGVSGELFF
TRBD2 15 NA TRBJ2-1 TRBV9 TGTGCCAGCAGCGTATACGGCGGGAGAAGGAATGAGCAGTTCTTC CASSVYGGRRNEQFF
TRBD1 16 NA TRBJ2-1 TRBV12-5 TGTGCTAGTGGTTTGGTGGGGACAGGGGGCCCCCATGAGCAGTTCTTC CASGLVGTGGPHEQFF
NA 15 NA TRBJ2-6 TRBV11-1 TGTGCCAGCAGCTTAGTGAGCTCTGGGGCCAACGTCCTGACTTTC CASSLVSSGANVLTF
NA 16 NA TRBJ2-7 TRBV7-9 TGTGCCAGCAGCTTACCCAGGGGCCCCAAGGGCTACGAGCAGTACTTC CASSLPRGPKGYEQYF
NA 15 NA TRBJ1-2 TRBV14 TGTGCCAGCAGCCAAATGCACAGTGCTAACTATGGCTACACCTTC CASSQMHSANYGYTF
TRBD1 16 NA TRBJ2-4 TRBV19 TGTGCCAGTCACCATGCGGGACAGGTGGGGCGAAGCATTCAGTACTTC CASHHAGQVGRSIQYF
TRBD2 16 NA TRBJ2-1 TRBV5-1 TGCGCCAGCAGCTTGGGGATGGGAGCGGGAGTGGATGAGCAGTTCTTC CASSLGMGAGVDEQFF
TRBD2 15 NA TRBJ2-1 TRBV7-2 TGTGCCAGCAGCCGCGGGACTAGCGGCTACAATGAGCAGTTCTTC CASSRGTSGYNEQFF